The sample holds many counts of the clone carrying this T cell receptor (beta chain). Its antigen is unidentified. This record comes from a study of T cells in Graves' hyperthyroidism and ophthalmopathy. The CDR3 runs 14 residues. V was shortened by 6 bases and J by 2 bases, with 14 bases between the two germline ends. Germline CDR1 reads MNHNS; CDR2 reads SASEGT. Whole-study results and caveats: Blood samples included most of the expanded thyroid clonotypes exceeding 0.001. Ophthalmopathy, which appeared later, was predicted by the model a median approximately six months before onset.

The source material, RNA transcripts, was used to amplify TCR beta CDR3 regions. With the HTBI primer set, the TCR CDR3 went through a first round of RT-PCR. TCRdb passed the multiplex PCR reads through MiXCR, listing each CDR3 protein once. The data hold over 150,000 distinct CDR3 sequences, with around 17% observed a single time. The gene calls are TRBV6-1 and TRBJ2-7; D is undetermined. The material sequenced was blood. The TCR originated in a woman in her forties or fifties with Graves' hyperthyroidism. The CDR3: CASSPVQDAYEQYF. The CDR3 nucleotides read TGTGCCAGCAGCCCTGTCCAGGACGCCTACGAGCAGTACTTC.